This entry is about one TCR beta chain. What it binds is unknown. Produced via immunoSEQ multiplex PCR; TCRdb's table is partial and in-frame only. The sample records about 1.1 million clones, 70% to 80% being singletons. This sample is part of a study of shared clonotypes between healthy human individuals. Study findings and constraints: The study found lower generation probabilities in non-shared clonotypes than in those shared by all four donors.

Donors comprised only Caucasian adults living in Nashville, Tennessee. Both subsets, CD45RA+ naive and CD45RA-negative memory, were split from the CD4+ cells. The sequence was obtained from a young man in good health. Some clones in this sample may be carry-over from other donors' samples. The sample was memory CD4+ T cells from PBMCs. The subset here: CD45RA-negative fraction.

DNA for the CDR3: TGTGCCAGCAGCTTCCCGGGAGAGGATGAGACCCAGTACTTC. This encodes CASSFPGEDETQYF. The V call is TRBV7-2, the J call TRBJ2-5; D possibly corresponds to TRBD2 (6 bases). V was pared by 3 bases and J by 5 bases, with 13 bases between. Germline CDR1 reads SGHTA; CDR2 reads FQGNSA. CDR3 length: 14 amino acids.